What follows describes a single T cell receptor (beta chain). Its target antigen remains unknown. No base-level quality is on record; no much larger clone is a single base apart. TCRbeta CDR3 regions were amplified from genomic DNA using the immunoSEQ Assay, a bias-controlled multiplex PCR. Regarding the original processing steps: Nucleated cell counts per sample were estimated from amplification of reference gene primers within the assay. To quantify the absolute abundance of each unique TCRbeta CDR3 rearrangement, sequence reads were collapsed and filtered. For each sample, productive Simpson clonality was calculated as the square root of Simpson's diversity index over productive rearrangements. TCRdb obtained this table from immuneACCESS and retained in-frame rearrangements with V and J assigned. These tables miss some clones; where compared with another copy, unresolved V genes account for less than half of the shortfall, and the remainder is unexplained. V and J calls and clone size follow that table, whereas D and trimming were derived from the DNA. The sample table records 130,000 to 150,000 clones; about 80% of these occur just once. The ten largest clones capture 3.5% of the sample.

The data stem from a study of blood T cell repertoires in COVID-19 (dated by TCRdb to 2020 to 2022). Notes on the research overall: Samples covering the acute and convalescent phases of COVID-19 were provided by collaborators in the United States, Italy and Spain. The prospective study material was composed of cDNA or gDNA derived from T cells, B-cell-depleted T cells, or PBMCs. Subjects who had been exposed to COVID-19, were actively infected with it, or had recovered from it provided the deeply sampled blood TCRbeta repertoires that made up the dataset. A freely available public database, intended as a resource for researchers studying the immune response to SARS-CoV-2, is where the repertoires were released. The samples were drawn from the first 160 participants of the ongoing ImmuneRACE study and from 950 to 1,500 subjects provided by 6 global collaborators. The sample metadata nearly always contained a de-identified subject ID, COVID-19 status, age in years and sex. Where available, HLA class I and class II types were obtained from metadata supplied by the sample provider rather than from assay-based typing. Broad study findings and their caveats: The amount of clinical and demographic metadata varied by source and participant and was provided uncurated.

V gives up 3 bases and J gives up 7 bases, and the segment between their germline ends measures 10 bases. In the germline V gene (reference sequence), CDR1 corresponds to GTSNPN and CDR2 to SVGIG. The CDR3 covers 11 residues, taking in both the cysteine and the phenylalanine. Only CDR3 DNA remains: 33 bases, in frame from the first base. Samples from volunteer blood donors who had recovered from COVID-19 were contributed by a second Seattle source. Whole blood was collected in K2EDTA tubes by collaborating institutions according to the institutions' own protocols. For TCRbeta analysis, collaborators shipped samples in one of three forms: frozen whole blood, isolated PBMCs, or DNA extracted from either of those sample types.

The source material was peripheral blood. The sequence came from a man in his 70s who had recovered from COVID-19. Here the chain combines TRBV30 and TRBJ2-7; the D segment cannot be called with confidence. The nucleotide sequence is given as TGTGCCTGGAGCGCCGGGTCTGAGCAGTACTTC. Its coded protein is CAWSAGSEQYF.